Presented here are 32 T cell receptor beta chains from one specimen sequenced in a study of cytomegalovirus exposure and HLA in healthy donors. PCR employed 60 Vbeta and 13 Jbeta primers. The protocol was immunoSEQ multiplex PCR, while the TCRdb copy is restricted to in-frame clones and leaves out a portion. Of about 130,000 clones in the sample, approximately 80% were seen once. The sequenced sample consisted of PBMCs. The receptors derive from a woman between 35 and 50 years old in good health and CMV-seropositive.

This clone was counted a single time. One end of the junction varies from germline; a read error may be responsible. V gene TRBV9 combines with J gene TRBJ2-7, with D uncertain. Germline V CDR1 and CDR2: SGDLS, YYNGEE. The CDR3 contains 15 residues. Here the CDR3 DNA reads TGTGCCAGCGGCGTAGCAACAGACCTCGCCTCCGAGCAGTACTTC. It is translated as CASGVATDLASEQYF.

The chain links TRBV30 to TRBJ1-2; D is unclear. The length of the CDR3 is 15 residues. Germline lookup yields CDR1 GTSNPN and CDR2 SVGIG (reference sequence). V shed 0 bases and J shed 8 bases, with 19 bases lying between them. CDR3 DNA: TGTGCCTGGAGTGTGGGCTTTAAGGTTTTCGGCGGCTACACCTTC. Translating it yields CAWSVGFKVFGGYTF.

The gene calls are TRBV9 and TRBJ1-2; TRBD1 matches at 9 bases. Germline lookup yields CDR1 SGDLS and CDR2 YYNGEE. V shed 3 bases, J shed 4 bases, and the junction held 4 bases outside the gene matches. This CDR3 has 14 amino acids. The CDR3 spells CASSAMDRGYGYTF. The CDR3 DNA reads TGTGCCAGCAGCGCTATGGACAGGGGCTATGGCTACACCTTC.

The chain joins TRBV29-1 to TRBJ2-6; the D gene is possibly TRBD2 (6 bases). With 2 bases removed from V and 2 bases from J, the gap between germline ends came to 10 bases. The CDR3 spans 15 residues. From germline, CDR1 is SQVTM and CDR2 ANQGSEA. DNA for the CDR3: TGCAGCGTTGAACAGGGACTCACTGGGGCCAACGTCCTGACTTTC. This gives the protein CSVEQGLTGANVLTF.

In this sample, this clone turned up a few times. The rearrangement uses TRBV5-8 and TRBJ1-6; 7 nucleotides align to TRBD1. V was clipped by 0 bases and J by 7 bases; unmatched bases: 1. CDR3 length: 14 residues. The germline V gene has CDR1 SGHTS and CDR2 YDEGEE. CDR3 sequence (DNA): TGTGCCAGCAGCTTGGCAGGGGGAAATTCACCCCTCCACTTT. Protein sequence: CASSLAGGNSPLHF.

The J gene is TRBJ2-1, the V gene TRBV29-1, with TRBD2 identical over 9 bases. The J segment lost 4 bases and the V segment lost 7 bases, leaving 11 bases of the junction unmatched. CDR1 and CDR2 from the germline V gene are SQVTM and ANQGSEA. CDR3 size: 15 residues. CDR3 residues: CSGKSGTSLYNEQFF. CDR3 in DNA: TGCAGCGGGAAGTCCGGGACTAGCCTATACAATGAGCAGTTCTTC.

The chain has TRBV5-4 and TRBJ1-1, with D possibly being TRBD1 (5 bases). V lost 4 bases and J lost 4, with 17 bases in between. Germline assignment: CDR1 SGHNT and CDR2 YYREEE (reference sequence). This CDR3 contains 15 residues. The CDR3 protein is CASSEYNQGGTEAFF. In DNA form, the CDR3 reads TGTGCCAGCAGCGAATATAACCAGGGTGGCACTGAAGCTTTCTTT. The whole variable domain, remainder taken from reference TRBV5-4 and TRBJ1-1, is ETGVTQSPTHLIKTRGQQVTLRCSSQSGHNTVSWYQQALGQGPQFIFQYYREEENGRGNFPPRFSGLQFPNYSSELNVNALELDDSALYLCASSEYNQGGTEAFFGQGTRLTVV.

CDR3 region: CASSQGQGFYGELFF. The CDR3 nucleotides are TGCGCCAGCAGCCAAGGACAGGGGTTTTACGGGGAGCTGTTTTTT. The V and J genes are TRBV4-1 and TRBJ2-2, with TRBD1 matching over 8 bases. J was trimmed by 7 bases and V by 1 base; bases with no gene match: 5. The germline V gene encodes CDR1 MGHRA and CDR2 YSYEKL. The CDR3 consists of 15 residues.

V gene TRBV27 combines with J gene TRBJ1-4; 8 bases align to TRBD1. The CDR3 contains 16 residues. Trimming cost V 7 bases and J 2 bases; bases outside gene matches: 9. Germline lookup yields CDR1 MNHEY and CDR2 SMNVEV (reference sequence). CDR3 in DNA: TGTGCCAGCACCCCGACAGGGGACGGGACTAATGAAAAACTGTTTTTT. Translated, it gives CASTPTGDGTNEKLFF.

CDR3 nucleotides: TGTGCCAGCAGTTACTCGGAGGGTTCTGGGGCCAACGTCCTGACTTTC. It is translated as CASSYSEGSGANVLTF. J is TRBJ2-6 and V is TRBV6-5; D possibly corresponds to TRBD2 (6 bases). The CDR3 length is 16 residues. Germline V lookup: CDR1 MNHEY, CDR2 SVGAGI. V lost 0 bases, J lost 1 base, and 7 bases lay in between.

V usage is TRBV5-6 and J usage is TRBJ2-1, with 7 bases matching TRBD2. V shed 1 base and J 4 bases; nucleotides not matched to a gene: 8. The CDR3 is made up of 16 amino acids. Germline V gene lookup returns CDR1 SGHDT and CDR2 YYEEEE. CDR3 in amino acids: CASSLPGLGSYNEQFF. CDR3 sequence (DNA): TGTGCCAGCAGCTTGCCCGGACTAGGTTCATACAATGAGCAGTTCTTC.

Regarding this clone: The same CDR3 is also encoded by other DNA sequences in this sample. CDR3 protein: CASSYSGRGPGEAFF. The CDR3 DNA reads TGTGCCAGCAGTTACTCAGGCAGGGGGCCTGGTGAAGCTTTCTTT. The chain uses TRBV6-6 and TRBJ1-1; 8 bases are shared with TRBD1. CDR3 length equals 15 residues. The V gene end was trimmed by 0 bases and the J gene end by 7 bases; junction bases not matched to a gene: 7. CDR1 and CDR2 from the germline V gene are MNHNY and SVGAGI (reference sequence).

The chain employs TRBV9 and TRBJ1-3; TRBD1 matches at 7 bases. Unmatched junction bases numbered 6, after V lost 3 bases and J lost 0 bases. The CDR3 is 16 residues long. Germline CDR1 is SGDLS and CDR2 is YYNGEE. The CDR3 region is CASSAEDRDSGNTIYF. The DNA of the CDR3 is TGTGCCAGCAGCGCAGAAGACAGGGACTCTGGAAACACCATATATTTT.

The J gene is TRBJ1-4, the V gene TRBV2, with D perhaps TRBD1 (5 bases). Trimming shortened V by 7 bases and J by 3 bases, and 21 bases separated the two germline ends. CDR1 is SNHLY and CDR2 is FYNNEI in the germline V gene. This CDR3 is built from 17 residues. CDR3 bases: TGTGCCAGCAACAGGAGGGGCACAGTACTCTCTAATGAAAAACTGTTTTTT. Translating it yields CASNRRGTVLSNEKLFF.

This chain connects TRBV4-3 to TRBJ2-1; no clear D. The V end lost 1 base, the J end lost 4 bases, and 8 bases lay between the germline ends. Germline loops: CDR1 LGHNA, CDR2 YSLEER. The CDR3 is made up of 14 amino acids. DNA for the CDR3: TGCGCCAGCAGCCAAGCTAGAATGTACAATGAGCAGTTCTTC. It translates to CASSQARMYNEQFF.

This chain connects TRBV28 to TRBJ2-7, with TRBD2 matching over 7 bases. The junction had 7 bases not matched to a gene; V was cut back by 4 bases and J by 1 base. The CDR3 consists of 15 residues. The germline CDR1 and CDR2 sequences are MDHEN and SYDVKM. The CDR3 DNA reads as TGTGCCAGCAGTTCTCTAGTGGGAGGGTCCTACGAGCAGTACTTC. Protein product: CASSSLVGGSYEQYF. Based on the CDR3 plus reference TRBV28 and TRBJ2-7, the full variable domain is DVKVTQSSRYLVKRTGEKVFLECVQDMDHENMFWYRQDPGLGLRLIYFSYDVKMKEKGDIPEGYSVSREKKERFSLILESASTNQTSMYLCASSSLVGGSYEQYFGPGTRLTVT.

The chain combines TRBV27 with TRBJ2-1; 9 bases are a match to TRBD2. Trimming cost V 5 bases and J 3 bases; bases outside gene matches: 5. The CDR3 runs to 15 residues. Germline assignment: CDR1 MNHEY and CDR2 SMNVEV (reference sequence). The CDR3 sequence: CASSLLAGVYNEQFF. In nucleotides, the CDR3 is TGTGCCAGCAGTCTGTTAGCGGGAGTCTACAATGAGCAGTTCTTC.

This clone has only one observation. This chain links TRBV5-6 with TRBJ1-2; 7 bases line up with TRBD1. Losses at the gene ends were 7 bases for V and 4 bases for J; bases not matched to a gene: 7. CDR1 and CDR2 (germline): SGHDT, YYEEEE. The CDR3 is 13 amino acids. The CDR3 region has the DNA TGTGCCAGCGGCCTACAGGGGTCCTATGGCTACACCTTC. This encodes CASGLQGSYGYTF.

This chain uses TRBV6-6 with TRBJ2-1, with D hard to call. This CDR3 has 14 amino acids. CDR1 and CDR2 (germline): MNHNY, SVGAGI (reference sequence). V was shortened by 0 bases and J by 5 bases, with 8 bases between the two germline ends. The CDR3, as DNA: TGTGCCAGCAGTTACTCTATGAGCGACAATGAGCAGTTCTTC. Its protein is CASSYSMSDNEQFF.

This clone has only a few counts. An end of the junction differs from the germline gene, which may be a read error. The chain carries TRBV7-9 and TRBJ2-7, with TRBD2 identical over 7 bases. This CDR3 has 11 residues. The V gene's germline CDR1 is SEHNR and CDR2 FQNEAQ (reference sequence). CDR3 protein: CASSSLAVPGF. DNA for the CDR3: TGTGCCAGCAGCTCCCTAGCGGTCCCCGGCTTC.

The chain recombines TRBV5-1 with TRBJ2-7; D is unclear. Trimming shortened V by 0 bases and J by 2 bases, and 9 bases separated the two germline ends. Germline loops: CDR1 SGHRS, CDR2 YFSETQ. The length of the CDR3 is 14 residues. CDR3 loop: CASSLGARPYEQYF. The CDR3 bases are TGCGCCAGCAGCTTGGGGGCCAGGCCCTACGAGCAGTACTTC.

The chain combines TRBV28 with TRBJ2-7, with D perhaps matching TRBD2 (6 bases). Trimming pared 5 bases from V and 6 bases from J, leaving 23 bases between. CDR3 length: 16 residues. Germline CDR1 reads MDHEN; CDR2 reads SYDVKM. The CDR3 sequence: CASSAPMAGFQGEQYF. Here the CDR3 DNA reads TGTGCCAGCAGTGCGCCGATGGCGGGGTTTCAGGGCGAGCAGTACTTC.

J is TRBJ1-6 and V is TRBV6-5; D not certain. The V end was cut by 4 bases, the J end by 7 bases, with 17 bases between. Germline assignment: CDR1 MNHEY and CDR2 SVGAGI. The length of the CDR3 is 16 residues. CDR3 nucleotides: TGTGCCAGCAGTTCCCTCGGGCAGGCGGGGAATTCACCCCTCCACTTT. Translating it yields CASSSLGQAGNSPLHF.

This chain links TRBV19 with TRBJ2-1, with 12 bases lining up with TRBD2. V trimming: 3 bases; J trimming: 7 bases; junction bases outside the gene matches: 7. CDR3 size: 16 residues. CDR1 is LNHDA and CDR2 is SQIVND in the germline V gene (reference sequence). The CDR3 sequence is CASSILAGGQWNEQFF. The CDR3 DNA sequence: TGTGCCAGTAGTATTCTAGCGGGAGGGCAATGGAATGAGCAGTTCTTC.

This clone was seen a handful of times. The chain has TRBV21-1 and TRBJ2-7; TRBD2 was called by the table and not checked on the DNA. TRBV21-1 is classified as a pseudogene. The CDR3 runs 11 residues. CDR3 loop: CASSKIREQYF. The CDR3 nucleotides read TGTGCCAGCAGCAAAATCCGTGAGCAGTACTTC.

V is TRBV29-1 and J is TRBJ2-5; 7 bases align to TRBD2. CDR3 length: 13 amino acids. The J segment lost 4 bases and the V segment lost 2 bases, leaving 4 bases of the junction unmatched. Germline assignment: CDR1 SQVTM and CDR2 ANQGSEA. The CDR3, as DNA: TGCAGCGTTGAACCAGCGGGAATAGAGACCCAGTACTTC. As protein: CSVEPAGIETQYF.

The CDR3 bases are TGCAGCGTCGCCTCTGAACGGGTGGTAGTTTCCAATGAGCAGTTCTTC. Amino acids: CSVASERVVVSNEQFF. The V and J genes are TRBV29-1 and TRBJ2-1; D is unresolved. The CDR3 consists of 16 residues. With 6 bases removed from V and 6 bases from J, the gap between germline ends came to 24 bases. The germline CDR1 and CDR2 sequences are SQVTM and ANQGSEA.

V usage is TRBV6-1 and J usage is TRBJ1-4, with D possibly TRBD1 on 6 matching bases. V lost 5 bases, J lost 5 bases, and 9 bases lay in between. CDR1 is MNHNS, CDR2 SASEGT, per germline. This CDR3 comprises 13 residues. The CDR3: CASSRQANEKLFF. The DNA for the CDR3 is TGTGCCAGCAGTCGACAGGCCAATGAAAAACTGTTTTTT.

This clone showed up just once. The chain joins TRBV7-7 to TRBJ1-6; D remains unclear. The CDR3 length is 12 residues. Per germline, CDR1 SSHAT and CDR2 FNYEAQ (reference sequence). The CDR3 region has the DNA TGTGCAAAGCCAATCGGGATTTCACCCCTCCACTTT. Its protein is CAKPIGISPLHF.

CDR3 loop: CASSYLRSGANVLTF. The CDR3 DNA is TGTGCCAGCAGTTACCTCCGCTCTGGGGCCAACGTCCTGACTTTC. The chain joins TRBV6-6 to TRBJ2-6, with D unclear. There are 15 residues in the CDR3. The germline V gene has CDR1 MNHNY and CDR2 SVGAGI (reference sequence). The V gene lost 2 bases and the J gene lost 0 bases, with 5 bases spanning the gap.

This sequence joins TRBV10-1 and TRBJ1-3, with D maybe TRBD1 (6 bases). The germline V gene has CDR1 WNHNN and CDR2 SYGVQD (reference sequence). This CDR3 spans 21 amino acids. V lost 2 bases and J lost 0, with 26 bases in between. In nucleotides, the CDR3 is TGCGCCAGCAGTGAGAACGGCGGGCAGGGGATTTTTGGGGGCTCTGGAAACACCATATATTTT. It specifies CASSENGGQGIFGGSGNTIYF.

The chain carries TRBV9 and TRBJ1-3; 9 bases agree with TRBD1. The V gene end was trimmed by 0 bases and the J gene end by 7 bases; junction bases not matched to a gene: 5. The CDR3 sequence is 15 residues long. Germline loops: CDR1 SGDLS, CDR2 YYNGEE. CDR3 residues: CASSVGHRGPNTIYF. The CDR3 nucleotides read TGTGCCAGCAGCGTAGGCCACAGGGGGCCGAACACCATATATTTT.